Shown below are 14 T cell receptor beta chains from a single sample sequenced in a study of shared clonotypes between healthy human individuals. Data came from immunoSEQ multiplex PCR; TCRdb stores just in-frame clones and leaves some out. The sample lists roughly 700,000 clones; 80% to 95% were seen once. Specimen: memory CD8+ T cells from PBMCs. Stated subset: CD45RO+ cells pooled with CCR7-negative TemRA cells. Receptors were obtained from a man aged 18 to 35 in good health. Some clones in this sample may be carry-over from other donors' samples.

This chain uses TRBV13 with TRBJ2-5; D gene unclear. This CDR3 region has 15 residues. V shed 0 bases and J shed 5 bases, with 13 bases lying between them. Germline lookup yields CDR1 PRHDT and CDR2 FYEKMQ (reference sequence). The CDR3 here is CASSLGRAGGETQYF. CDR3 nucleotide sequence: TGTGCCAGCAGCTTAGGCCGGGCAGGTGGCGAGACCCAGTACTTC. The full variable domain, with the rest looked up from reference TRBV13 and TRBJ2-5, is AAGVIQSPRHLIKEKRETATLKCYPIPRHDTVYWYQQGPGQDPQFLISFYEKMQSDKGSIPDRFSAQQFSDYHSELNMSSLELGDSALYFCASSLGRAGGETQYFGPGTRLLVL.

The rearrangement joins TRBV5-4 to TRBJ1-5; D is perhaps TRBD1 (6 bases). The germline gives CDR1 SGHNT, CDR2 YYREEE (reference sequence). The CDR3 contains 15 residues. The V and J ends lost 0 bases and 2 bases respectively, with 9 bases between them. The DNA for the CDR3 is TGTGCCAGCAGCTTGGATGGGGGCGGCAATCAGCCCCAGCATTTT. The encoded protein is CASSLDGGGNQPQHF.

The rearrangement links TRBV28 to TRBJ1-2; TRBD1 agrees at 7 bases. V was pared by 2 bases and J by 5 bases, with 8 bases of the junction left unmatched. This CDR3 has 15 residues. Germline loops: CDR1 MDHEN, CDR2 SYDVKM. The chain's CDR3 is CASSLAEDRSYGYTF. DNA of the CDR3: TGTGCCAGCAGTTTAGCGGAGGACAGGAGTTATGGCTACACCTTC.

This sequence joins TRBV27 and TRBJ1-5; no definite D call. Between the trimmed V and J ends, which lost 3 bases and 1 base, there was a span of 7 bases. Germline CDR1 reads MNHEY; CDR2 reads SMNVEV (reference sequence). There are 14 residues in the CDR3. The CDR3 here is CASSFHGSNQPQHF. Here the CDR3 DNA reads TGTGCCAGCAGTTTTCACGGAAGCAATCAGCCCCAGCATTTT.

V gene TRBV14 combines with J gene TRBJ2-5; TRBD1 aligns across 9 bases. The J segment lost 3 bases and the V segment lost 0 bases, leaving 23 bases of the junction unmatched. Germline V CDR1 and CDR2: SGHDN, FVKESK. This CDR3 is 22 amino acids long. CDR3 nucleotide sequence: TGTGCCAGCAGCCAAGATCAGGCAGGTAGGTCAGTTATAAGACAGGGGGAAGAGACCCAGTACTTC. Translation: CASSQDQAGRSVIRQGEETQYF. Together with reference TRBV14 and TRBJ2-5, the CDR3 gives the full variable domain: EAGVTQFPSHSVIEKGQTVTLRCDPISGHDNLYWYRRVMGKEIKFLLHFVKESKQDESGMPNNRFLAERTGGTYSTLKVQPAELEDSGVYFCASSQDQAGRSVIRQGEETQYFGPGTRLLVL.

V and J are TRBV6-1 and TRBJ2-1; D is unclear. The germline V gene has CDR1 MNHNS and CDR2 SASEGT. The length of the CDR3 is 13 residues. Trimming shortened V by 6 bases and J by 6 bases, and 12 bases separated the two germline ends. CDR3 in DNA: TGTGCCAGCAGCGCTAGGCCACCCAATGAGCAGTTCTTC. Its translation is CASSARPPNEQFF.

The genes are TRBV2 and TRBJ1-3, with 7 positions matching TRBD1. CDR1 and CDR2 from the germline V gene are SNHLY and FYNNEI. Trimming took 6 bases from V and 0 from J; bases not matched to a gene: 8. The length of the CDR3 is 16 residues. The CDR3 bases are TGTGCCAGCAGGGTTTTACAGGGGACCTCTGGAAACACCATATATTTT. Translation gives CASRVLQGTSGNTIYF.

The V and J genes are TRBV6-1 and TRBJ2-1, with TRBD1 matching over 12 bases. V trimming: 8 bases; J trimming: 9 bases; junction bases outside the gene matches: 8. The CDR3 consists of 14 residues. The germline gives CDR1 MNHNS, CDR2 SASEGT. CDR3 sequence: CASGGQGAIGEQFF. The CDR3 DNA is TGTGCCAGCGGGGGACAGGGGGCCATCGGTGAGCAGTTCTTC.

The chain combines TRBV7-3 with TRBJ1-1; the D gene is possibly TRBD1 (5 bases). This CDR3 comprises 14 residues. Germline loops: CDR1 SGHTA, CDR2 FQGTGA. Trimming pared 2 bases from V and 6 bases from J, leaving 13 bases between. This CDR3 is CASSLSGAGAEAFF. CDR3 sequence (DNA): TGTGCCAGCAGCTTATCCGGGGCGGGCGCTGAAGCTTTCTTT. The full variable domain, in which reference TRBV7-3 and TRBJ1-1 provide the parts outside the CDR3, is GAGVSQTPSNKVTEKGKYVELRCDPISGHTALYWYRQSLGQGPEFLIYFQGTGAADDSGLPNDRFFAVRPEGSVSTLKIQRTERGDSAVYLCASSLSGAGAEAFFGQGTRLTVV.

Note on this clone: One junction end disagrees with the germline gene, perhaps due to a read error. V is TRBV10-3 and J is TRBJ1-2; D not resolved. CDR1 is ENHRY, CDR2 SYGVKD, per germline. This CDR3 has 11 residues. The CDR3 region is CAISEGYGCTF. The CDR3 DNA is TGTGCCATCAGTGAAGGATATGGCTGCACCTTC.

This chain's CDR3 is CASSFGTGGGEQYF. In DNA, the CDR3 is TGTGCCAGCAGTTTCGGGACAGGGGGTGGTGAGCAGTACTTC. V and J are TRBV28 and TRBJ2-7, with TRBD1 matching over 11 bases. Per germline, CDR1 MDHEN and CDR2 SYDVKM. The CDR3 is 14 amino acids. Trimming removed 3 bases from V and 7 bases from J; junction bases left unmatched: 5.

In its sample, this clone was seen many times. At the DNA level, this CDR3 is encoded by other sequences in the same sample as well. This rearrangement joins TRBV28 to TRBJ2-1, with D hard to call. Germline assignment: CDR1 MDHEN and CDR2 SYDVKM. V gave up 4 bases and J gave up 9 bases, with 7 bases separating them. This CDR3 contains 11 residues. The CDR3 DNA reads as TGTGCCAGCAGTTCCCGTGCTGAGCAGTTCTTC. Translation: CASSSRAEQFF.

The genes are TRBV7-9 and TRBJ1-2; D is possibly TRBD1 (6 bases). Germline V gene lookup returns CDR1 SEHNR and CDR2 FQNEAQ (reference sequence). The CDR3 is made up of 16 amino acids. The V gene lost 1 base and the J gene lost 2 bases, with 14 bases spanning the gap. The CDR3 reads CASSLVGTGPNYGYTF. CDR3 sequence (DNA): TGTGCCAGCAGCTTAGTCGGCACAGGGCCGAACTATGGCTACACCTTC.

The V and J genes are TRBV7-9 and TRBJ1-5; D unresolved. Germline CDR1 and CDR2: SEHNR and FQNEAQ (reference sequence). CDR3 length: 14 amino acids. The V end was cut by 4 bases, the J end by 0 bases, with 7 bases between. In DNA form, the CDR3 reads TGTGCCAGCAGCTCGGGATATAGCAATCAGCCCCAGCATTTT. Amino acid sequence: CASSSGYSNQPQHF.